This T cell receptor beta chain was recovered during a study of blood T cell repertoires in COVID-19. Overall study context: PBMCs, B-cell-depleted T cells, or T cells provided the cDNA or gDNA that made up the material.

Between the trimmed V and J ends, which lost 7 bases and 2 bases, there was a span of 23 bases. CDR1 is LNHDA, CDR2 SQIVND, per germline (reference sequence). This CDR3 comprises 17 residues. Patients at the Seattle site were enrolled during active infection and followed longitudinally. Some clones are missing from TCRdb's copy, which holds only in-frame ones; the method was immunoSEQ multiplex PCR. The table records some 400,000 clones, around 87% of them present only once. The TCR sequence derives from a woman in her sixties with COVID-19, enrolled during active disease. Input material: peripheral blood. This rearrangement joins TRBV19 to TRBJ1-2; D not certain. The CDR3: CASTPVSGLLTNYGYTF. CDR3 nucleotide sequence: TGTGCCAGTACCCCTGTATCAGGACTGCTTACGAACTATGGCTACACCTTC.